This T cell receptor (beta chain) originates from a study of T-cell reconstitution after alpha-beta-depleted transplantation in children. This CDR3 spans 14 amino acids. The germline V and J ends were trimmed by 2 bases and 1 base, with 11 bases remaining between them. Germline V gene lookup returns CDR1 DFQATT and CDR2 SNEGSKA (reference sequence). This clonotype has just a few counts. As yet, its antigen is unknown. Construction of the TCRbeta library involved unique molecular identifiers. TCRdb reprocessed the PCR reads via MiXCR and lists one record per CDR3 protein. The sample shows 140,000 or so distinct CDR3 sequences, roughly 9% of them seen only once. The study's findings and limits: It was reported that alpha-beta T cells came from several hundred expanded graft clones (about two months after transplant).

The starting material was PBMCs, mostly from graft donor cells, obtained 180 days after TCRalphabeta/CD19-depleted stem cell transplant. V usage is TRBV20-1 and J usage is TRBJ2-5; D possibly uses TRBD1 or TRBD2 (6 bases each). The receptor comes from a female patient aged 2-9 years who had a stem cell transplant for congenital amegakaryocytic thrombocytopenia, so the T cells may come from the graft donor. The CDR3 coding sequence is TGCAGTGCTAGATCTGGAGGGGGCCAAGAGACCCAGTACTTC. Translating it yields CSARSGGGQETQYF.